This TCR beta chain was captured by sequencing in a study of blood T cell repertoires in COVID-19. In the original analysis: Reference gene primers were amplified, and this amplification served to estimate nucleated cell counts. The data were produced by immunoSEQ multiplex PCR, yet TCRdb's version contains in-frame clones alone and is incomplete. Clone size and the V and J calls come from that table; the DNA yielded D and trimming. The top ten hold 1% to 1.5% of the sample, which has roughly 250,000 clones, around 89% seen once. Germline CDR1 MNHEY, CDR2 SVGAGI. The CDR3 contains 13 residues. The V and J ends lost 7 bases and 2 bases respectively, with 9 bases between them.

The clonotype was recovered from a middle-aged woman with acute COVID-19. The chain links TRBV6-5 to TRBJ1-5; maybe TRBD1 (5 bases). Material: PBMCs or T cells enriched from blood (not recorded which). For the CDR3, the DNA is TGTGCCAGCAAGGGGTCAGGCAATCAGCCCCAGCATTTT. Its translation: CASKGSGNQPQHF.